This TCR beta chain was obtained from a study of molecular identifiers for immune sequencing clone quantification (dated by TCRdb to 2016 to 2019). About the study as a whole: In a replicate experiment, RNA from around 20,000 or 100,000 naive CD8 T cells was split into five aliquots, four of which were sequenced. This methods study used CD8 T cells to benchmark TCR RNA copy counting and molecular-identifier clustering-based TCR repertoire sequencing (MIDCIRS). Summary of the overall study and its limitations: When barcode sub-clustering was not used, chimeric consensus sequences inflated TCR diversity, with chimeras reaching as high as 47%. Modeling estimated about three recovered TCR RNA copies per cell, compared with 9.5 to 10 by digital PCR, which implies 30% to 35% capture efficiency. Spiked-in Jurkat TCR RNA (about ten copies' worth), which is not part of the donor repertoire, was contained in the naive libraries. Spiked-in Jurkat TCR RNA equivalent to a single cell was reported to be detectable even among approximately 1 million naive CD8 T cells. In CMV-specific effector cells, clones with more than 20 RNA copies contained over 99% of molecules, whereas in naive cells such clones contained under 1% of molecules. Highly expanded clone sizes could be underestimated because identical TCR molecules may share a barcode.

The germline V gene (reference sequence) gives CDR1 as SEHNR and CDR2 as FQNEAQ. The cysteine opens and the phenylalanine closes a CDR3 of 14 amino acids. Of all the DNA, just the CDR3 is kept, 42 bases in frame from base 1. V sheds 5 bases and J sheds 7 bases, leaving 12 bases between their ends. Library creation used PCR. Sequencing took place on an Illumina HiSeq 4000. Bulk TCR libraries were made following a previously described method, with the TCR primers given in Table S5. Purification of total RNA was performed with the Qiagen AllPrep DNA/RNA kit. Before analysis, reads from multiple sequencing runs of one library were combined. In the source study's methods: Reads were retained only if their TCR constant sequence matched exactly, and those retained reads were trimmed to 150 nt and grouped according to their 12-nt molecular barcodes. Within each barcode group, reads were sub-clustered at a 15% Levenshtein threshold, and quality-weighted consensus sequences were built per RNA molecule. Non-functional sequences were removed, as were lower-count sequences one edit away from another. On the basis of fitting two negative binomial distributions, barcode sub-clusters with fewer than 20% of the maximum read count were discarded. The public reads were run again by TCRdb, first through fastp at Q25 and then through MiXCR, and only productive beta chains were kept. CDR3 protein sequences are deduplicated, and each keeps its most common genes and DNA. The V and J calls follow TCRdb's processing rather than the paper's. Within this sample are 600,000 to 650,000 distinct CDR3 sequences, with approximately 20% of them counted one time only. 0.85% to 0.9% of the sample lies in the top ten.

Libraries of naive CD8 T cells were built from anywhere between roughly 20,000 and 1,100,000 sorted cells, with 10%, 30% or 50% of the purified RNA used. Naive CD8 T cells, defined as CD8+CD4-CCR7+CD45RA+, were FACS-sorted into RLT Plus buffer on a BD FACSAria II. Around 11 TCR copies' worth of Jurkat RNA were spiked into roughly 17,000-1,100,000 naive CD8 T cell samples to test detection sensitivity. CD8 T cells were enriched with RosetteSep CD8+ T Cell Enrichment Cocktail and Ficoll-Paque, followed by ACK red cell lysis. On this clonotype itself: Its antigen is not yet known. Since a much larger clone is just one base distant, this may be a read error.

This TCR came from a human donor in good health. Some libraries in this study had Jurkat cell RNA spiked in. Material for sequencing was naive CD8+ T cells from blood, with Jurkat cell RNA spiked in. The cell subset or site label, as the study defines it: FACS-sorted CD8+CD4-CCR7+CD45RA+ naive T cells. The receptor chain draws on TRBV7-9 and TRBJ1-6; perhaps TRBD1 is the D gene, with 5 bases matching. The CDR3 amino acid sequence is: CASSRDGMNSPLHF. The nucleotides are TGTGCCAGCAGCAGGGACGGTATGAATTCACCCCTCCACTTT.